This T cell receptor beta chain appears in the sequencing data of a study of shared clonotypes between healthy human individuals. Study-wide findings and caveats: Rarefaction demonstrated incomplete sorted-subset sequencing despite large depth.

It was across several immunoSEQ plates that each subset's genomic DNA was evenly split. About 30,000 T cell genomes (around 190 ng DNA) went into each sorted-subset replicate. Assay: immunoSEQ multiplex PCR; the TCRdb copy retains only in-frame clones and omits some. The sample contains around 690,000 clones, 90% of which appear only once. Regarding this clone: Its antigen remains unknown.

The CDR3 has 14 residues. Germline-derived CDR1 and CDR2 are MNHEY and SVGAGI. The V and J ends lost 5 bases and 7 bases, in that order; junction bases with no gene match: 7. The clonotype was recovered from a man aged 18 to 30 in good health. Some clones in this sample may be carry-over from other donors' samples. The chain has TRBV6-5 and TRBJ2-1; 8 positions agree with TRBD1. Specimen: memory CD8+ T cells from PBMCs. Documented subset: CD45RO+ cells pooled with CCR7-negative TemRA cells. DNA for the CDR3: TGTGCCAGCAGTGACGGGACAGGATCTAATGAGCAGTTCTTC. Residues: CASSDGTGSNEQFF.